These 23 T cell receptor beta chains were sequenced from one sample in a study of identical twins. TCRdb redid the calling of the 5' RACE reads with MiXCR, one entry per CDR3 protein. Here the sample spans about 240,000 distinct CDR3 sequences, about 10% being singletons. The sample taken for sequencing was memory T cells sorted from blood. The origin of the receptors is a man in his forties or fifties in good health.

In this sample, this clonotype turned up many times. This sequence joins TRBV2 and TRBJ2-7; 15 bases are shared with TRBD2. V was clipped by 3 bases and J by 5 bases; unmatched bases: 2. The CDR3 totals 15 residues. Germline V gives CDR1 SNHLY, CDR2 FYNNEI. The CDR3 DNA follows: TGTGCCAGCAGTGAGGGACTAGCGGGAGGTGACGAGCAGTACTTC. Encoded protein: CASSEGLAGGDEQYF.

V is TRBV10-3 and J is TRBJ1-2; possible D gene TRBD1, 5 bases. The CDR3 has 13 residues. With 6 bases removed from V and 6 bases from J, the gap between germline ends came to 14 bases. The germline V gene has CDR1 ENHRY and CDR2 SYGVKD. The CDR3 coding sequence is TGTGCCATCAGCTCCGGGACCGAAGATGGCTACACCTTC. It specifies CAISSGTEDGYTF.

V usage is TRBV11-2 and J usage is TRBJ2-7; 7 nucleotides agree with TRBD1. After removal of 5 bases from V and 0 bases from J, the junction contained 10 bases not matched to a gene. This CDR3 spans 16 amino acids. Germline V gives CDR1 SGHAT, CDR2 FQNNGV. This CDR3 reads CASSPRPTGSSYEQYF. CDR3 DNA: TGTGCCAGCAGCCCCCGTCCGACAGGGAGCTCCTACGAGCAGTACTTC.

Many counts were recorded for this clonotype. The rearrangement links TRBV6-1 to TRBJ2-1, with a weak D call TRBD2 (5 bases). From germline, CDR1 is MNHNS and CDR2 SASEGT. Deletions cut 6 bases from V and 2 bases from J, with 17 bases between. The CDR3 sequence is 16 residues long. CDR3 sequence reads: CASSHRGWWTYNEQFF. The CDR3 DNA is TGTGCCAGCAGCCACCGGGGTTGGTGGACCTACAATGAGCAGTTCTTC.

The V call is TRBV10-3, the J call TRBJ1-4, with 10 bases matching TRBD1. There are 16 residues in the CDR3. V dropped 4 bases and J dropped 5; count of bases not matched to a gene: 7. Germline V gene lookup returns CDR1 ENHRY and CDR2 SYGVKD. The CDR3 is CAISALSTGGNEKLFF. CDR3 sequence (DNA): TGTGCCATCAGTGCGCTTTCGACAGGGGGCAATGAAAAACTGTTTTTT.

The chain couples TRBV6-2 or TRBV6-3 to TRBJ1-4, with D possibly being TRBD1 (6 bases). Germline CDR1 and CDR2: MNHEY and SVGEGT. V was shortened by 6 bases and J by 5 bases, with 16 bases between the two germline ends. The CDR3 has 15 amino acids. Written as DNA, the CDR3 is TGTGCCAGCAGCCCCGAGGGGGGGCGGAATGAAAAACTGTTTTTT. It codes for CASSPEGGRNEKLFF.

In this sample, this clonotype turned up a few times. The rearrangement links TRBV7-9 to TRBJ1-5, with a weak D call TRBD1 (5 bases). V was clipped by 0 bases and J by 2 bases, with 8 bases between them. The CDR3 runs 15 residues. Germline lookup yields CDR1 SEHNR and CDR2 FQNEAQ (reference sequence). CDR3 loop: CASSLAGTRNQPQHF. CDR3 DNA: TGTGCCAGCAGCTTAGCCGGGACCCGCAATCAGCCCCAGCATTTT.

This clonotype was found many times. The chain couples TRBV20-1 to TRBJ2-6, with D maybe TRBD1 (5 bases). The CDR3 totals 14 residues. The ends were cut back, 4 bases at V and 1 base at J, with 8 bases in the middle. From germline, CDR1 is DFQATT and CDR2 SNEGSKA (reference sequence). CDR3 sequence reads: CSATGLSGANVLTF. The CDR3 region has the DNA TGCAGTGCTACAGGGTTGTCTGGGGCCAACGTCCTGACTTTC.

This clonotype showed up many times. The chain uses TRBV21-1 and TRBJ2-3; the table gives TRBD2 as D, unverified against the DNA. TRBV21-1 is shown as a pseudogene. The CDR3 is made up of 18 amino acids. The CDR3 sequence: CASSRTSGRAAGTDTQYF. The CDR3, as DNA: TGTGCCAGCAGCAGAACTAGCGGGAGGGCCGCGGGCACAGATACGCAGTATTTT.

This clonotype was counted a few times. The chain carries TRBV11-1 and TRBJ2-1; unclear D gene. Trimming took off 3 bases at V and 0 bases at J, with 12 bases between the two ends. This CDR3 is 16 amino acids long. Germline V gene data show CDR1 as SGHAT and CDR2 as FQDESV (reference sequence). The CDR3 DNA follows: TGTGCCAGCAGCTTGTCTAGACTGAGCTCCTACAATGAGCAGTTCTTC. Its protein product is CASSLSRLSSYNEQFF.

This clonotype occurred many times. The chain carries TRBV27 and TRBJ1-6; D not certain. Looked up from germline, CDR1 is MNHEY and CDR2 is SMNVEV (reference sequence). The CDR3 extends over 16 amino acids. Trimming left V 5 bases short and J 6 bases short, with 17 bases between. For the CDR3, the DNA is TGTGCCAGCAGTCCACCCCCACAGCGAACTAATTCACCCCTCCACTTT. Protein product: CASSPPPQRTNSPLHF.

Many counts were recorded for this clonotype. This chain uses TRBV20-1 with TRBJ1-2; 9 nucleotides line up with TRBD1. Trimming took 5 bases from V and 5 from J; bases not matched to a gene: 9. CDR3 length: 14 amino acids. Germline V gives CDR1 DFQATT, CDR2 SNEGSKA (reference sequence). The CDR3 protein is CSAPNRGQDYGYTF. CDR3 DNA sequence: TGCAGTGCTCCTAACAGGGGGCAAGATTATGGCTACACCTTC.

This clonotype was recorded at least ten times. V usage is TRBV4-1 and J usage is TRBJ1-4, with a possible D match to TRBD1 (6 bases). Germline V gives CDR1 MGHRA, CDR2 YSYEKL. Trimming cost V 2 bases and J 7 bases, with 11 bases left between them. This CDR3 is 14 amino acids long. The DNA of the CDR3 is TGCGCCAGCAGCCAACCGGGACAACGTGAAAAACTGTTTTTT. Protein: CASSQPGQREKLFF.

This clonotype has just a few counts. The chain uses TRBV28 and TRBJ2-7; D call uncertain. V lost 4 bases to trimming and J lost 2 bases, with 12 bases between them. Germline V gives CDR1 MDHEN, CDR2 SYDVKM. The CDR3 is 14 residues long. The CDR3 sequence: CASSSSLPPYEQYF. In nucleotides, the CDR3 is TGTGCCAGCAGTTCGTCGCTGCCCCCCTACGAGCAGTACTTC.

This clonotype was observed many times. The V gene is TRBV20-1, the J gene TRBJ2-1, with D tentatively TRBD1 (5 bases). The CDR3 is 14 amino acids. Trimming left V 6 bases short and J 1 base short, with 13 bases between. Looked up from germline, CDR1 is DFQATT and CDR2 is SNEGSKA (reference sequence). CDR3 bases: TGCAGTGCGGAGCAGGGCCAATCCTACAATGAGCAGTTCTTC. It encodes CSAEQGQSYNEQFF.

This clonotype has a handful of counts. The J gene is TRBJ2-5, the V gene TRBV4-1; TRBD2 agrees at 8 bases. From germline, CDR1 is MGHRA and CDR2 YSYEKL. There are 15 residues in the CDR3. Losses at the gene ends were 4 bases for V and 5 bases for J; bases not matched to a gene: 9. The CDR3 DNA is TGCGCCAGCAGCCCGGCTAGCGGGCGAGGGGAGACCCAGTACTTC. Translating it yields CASSPASGRGETQYF.

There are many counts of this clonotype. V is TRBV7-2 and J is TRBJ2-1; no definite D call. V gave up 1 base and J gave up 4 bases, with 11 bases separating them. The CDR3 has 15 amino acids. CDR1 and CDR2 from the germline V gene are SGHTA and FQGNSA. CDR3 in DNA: TGTGCCAGCAGCTTAGAACACTCGCGGTACAATGAGCAGTTCTTC. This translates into CASSLEHSRYNEQFF.

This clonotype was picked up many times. CDR3 in amino acids: CASSQQGNGAFF. The CDR3 nucleotides are TGCGCCAGCAGCCAGCAGGGCAACGGAGCTTTCTTT. This chain connects TRBV5-1 to TRBJ1-1; TRBD1 is a possible D gene (5 bases). V was pared by 4 bases and J by 10 bases, with 14 bases between. The CDR3 runs to 12 residues. Germline values: CDR1 SGHRS, CDR2 YFSETQ.

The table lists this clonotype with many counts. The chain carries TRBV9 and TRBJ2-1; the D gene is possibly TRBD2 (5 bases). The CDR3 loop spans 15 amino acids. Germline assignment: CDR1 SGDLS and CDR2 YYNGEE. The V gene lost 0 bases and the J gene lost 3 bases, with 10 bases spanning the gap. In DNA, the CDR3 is TGTGCCAGCAGCGTAGTGGTGGGAGACTACAATGAGCAGTTCTTC. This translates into CASSVVVGDYNEQFF. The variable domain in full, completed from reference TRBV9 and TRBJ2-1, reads DSGVTQTPKHLITATGQRVTLRCSPRSGDLSVYWYQQSLDQGLQFLIQYYNGEERAKGNILERFSAQQFPDLHSELNLSSLELGDSALYFCASSVVVGDYNEQFFGPGTRLTVL.

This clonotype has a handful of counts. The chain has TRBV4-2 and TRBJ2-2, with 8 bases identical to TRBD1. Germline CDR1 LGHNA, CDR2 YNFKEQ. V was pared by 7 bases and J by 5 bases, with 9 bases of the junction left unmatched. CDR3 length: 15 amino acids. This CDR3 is CASTLGQEQTGELFF. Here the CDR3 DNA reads TGTGCCAGCACGTTGGGACAGGAGCAAACCGGGGAGCTGTTTTTT.

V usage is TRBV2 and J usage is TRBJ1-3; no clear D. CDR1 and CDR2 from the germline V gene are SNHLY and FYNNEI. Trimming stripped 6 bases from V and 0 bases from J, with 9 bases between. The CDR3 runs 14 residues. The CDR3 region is CASRQLHSGNTIYF. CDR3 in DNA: TGTGCCAGCAGGCAGCTTCACTCTGGAAACACCATATATTTT.

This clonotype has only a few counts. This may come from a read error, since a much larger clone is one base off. The CDR3 bases are TGCAGTGCTCATGATCCCAGCGGGAGGAGGTCCTTCGAGCAGTACTTC. It translates to CSAHDPSGRRSFEQYF. The chain couples TRBV20-1 to TRBJ2-7; TRBD2 matches 9 bases. This CDR3 has 16 residues. Germline values: CDR1 DFQATT, CDR2 SNEGSKA (reference sequence).

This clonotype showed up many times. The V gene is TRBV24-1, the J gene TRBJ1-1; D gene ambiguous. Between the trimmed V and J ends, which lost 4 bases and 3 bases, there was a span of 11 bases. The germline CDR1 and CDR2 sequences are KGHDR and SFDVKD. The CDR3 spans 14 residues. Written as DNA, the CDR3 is TGTGCCACCAGTGAGCCGGGTAGAGACACTGAAGCTTTCTTT. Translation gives CATSEPGRDTEAFF.